The present TCR beta chain was sequenced within a study of T cells in Graves' hyperthyroidism and ophthalmopathy (dated by TCRdb to about 2019). Concerning the study at large: Peripheral blood was collected at initial diagnosis, before any treatment. A discovery cohort of about 95 patients, 43 with Graves' ophthalmopathy and approximately 57 with stable Graves' hyperthyroidism, was used to find distinguishing TCR V-J signatures. For training and testing, the 100 patients in the discovery cohort were randomly divided in a 7:3 ratio. The study also compared thyroid tissue and blood T-cell repertoires from over 5 Graves' hyperthyroidism patients. After sampling, hyperthyroidism patients received methimazole starting at 30 mg daily, and ophthalmopathy patients received high-dose intravenous methylprednisolone. According to the paper, TCR Vbeta CDR3 sequencing was carried out on approximately 140 peripheral blood samples, which came from under 50 ophthalmopathy, 75 or so hyperthyroidism and approximately 17 progressor patients. Prospective prediction of ophthalmopathy was tested in an independent validation cohort of approximately 19 hyperthyroidism patients and some 17 patients who later progressed to ophthalmopathy. The full study reports these points: In validation, the model predicted progression to ophthalmopathy a median of 6.5 months before onset, with over 55% sensitivity and roughly 79% specificity. Most expanded thyroid clonotypes (frequency above 0.001) were also found in blood, which suggests that blood repertoires may mirror thyroid immune responses. Ophthalmopathy was separated from stable hyperthyroidism by a 13 V-J signature model, with over 85% sensitivity and approximately 84% specificity obtained in cross-validation and 80%/75% obtained in testing. Sample size was not statistically predetermined, and investigators were not blinded to group allocation.

Notes on this clonotype: Its antigen is not yet known. Base qualities are not provided; no much larger clone lies one nucleotide away.

Hyperthyroidism patients were newly diagnosed, had a disease duration of under 2 months, and were aged 18 to 65 years. Exclusion was applied to patients with uncontrolled infections, other autoimmune diseases, pregnancy or lactation. Diagnoses were based on clinical symptoms, serum thyroxine and TRAb, thyroid ultrasound and orbital computed tomography. Blood from progressor patients was collected at the time of first diagnosis with hyperthyroidism, before any ophthalmopathy symptoms had appeared. PBMCs were separated from over 9 ml of fresh peripheral blood using Ficoll-Paque density gradient centrifugation. Patients classed as progressors first received a Graves' hyperthyroidism diagnosis and then went on to develop ophthalmopathy during follow-up. Total RNA was extracted with Trizol reagent, and quality was checked on an Agilent 2100 Bioanalyzer. The TCR beta CDR3 regions were amplified from the RNA transcripts. The TCR CDR3 was subjected to a first round of RT-PCR using the HTBI primer set and the Qiagen OneStep RT-PCR kit. Libraries were constructed in a second round of multiplex PCR, after which size selection and purification were carried out. The libraries were sequenced on an Illumina HiSeq2000 using paired-end 100 bp reads. The source study handled its data this way. Raw data were processed with SOAPnuke, discarding reads with adapters, uncalled bases, mean Phred below 15, or no exact constant-primer or identifier match. High-quality paired reads were merged using COPE v1.2.5, and each unique nucleotide sequence was defined as a clonotype. MiTCR v1.1 was used to align the clonotypes against IMGT TRBV, TRBD and TRBJ reference segments. The analysis was restricted to V-J combinations with a frequency above 0.0001, which together covered 99.2% of the repertoires. The TCS score was defined as F50 (clonal expansion) divided by E x V (chaos), with BLOSUM62-based TCRdist calculated between CDR3 peptides within each V-J. Welch's t-statistics and random forest reduced 500 to 550 V-J features to some 14, which were used in a naive Bayes classifier (R e1071). Clones were called with MiXCR by TCRdb after fastp trimmed the public reads at Q25, and only in-frame beta chains were retained. Every distinct CDR3 protein forms one entry, paired with its most common genes and DNA. TCRdb's processing, not the study's, gives the V and J calls here. This sample holds about 300,000 distinct CDR3 sequences; about 25% were observed only once. The ten most abundant clones make up approximately 25% of the sample.

The germline V gene yields MNHNS for CDR1 and SASEGT for CDR2. At the junction V is shortened by 6 bases and J by 3 bases; bases outside the gene matches: 5. Spanning cysteine to phenylalanine, the CDR3 consists of 14 amino acids. Only CDR3 DNA is held: 42 bases, read in frame from base 1. The material sequenced was blood. This chain joins TRBV6-1 to TRBJ1-1; 9 bases in the middle match TRBD1. The sequence derives from a man aged 35 to 55 with Graves' hyperthyroidism that later progressed to Graves' ophthalmopathy. The CDR3 region has the sequence CASSTGGLHTEAFF. The DNA is TGTGCCAGCAGCACAGGGGGCCTTCACACTGAAGCTTTCTTT.